This T cell receptor (beta chain) was obtained from a study of shared clonotypes between healthy human individuals. This clone was seen a single time. What it binds is unknown. Points from the study as a whole: The naive CD4 repertoires of several donors were compared, and 5% to 6.5% of clonotypes were shared. The study sampled only blood, and tissue repertoires likely differ.

CD45RO-negative, CCR7-selected cells formed the naive CD8 fraction, which excluded terminally differentiated effector memory CD45RA+ cells. A deep-level run was used for the assay. Several immunoSEQ 96-well plates shared each subset's DNA, each plate a replicate. Here immunoSEQ multiplex PCR was the method, and the copy in TCRdb shows in-frame clones only, minus some. The profile shows 630,000 or so clones, roughly 98% of them singletons. V lost 3 bases to trimming and J lost 2 bases; unmatched junction nucleotides: 5. Germline V gene lookup returns CDR1 SGDLS and CDR2 YYNGEE. The CDR3 extends over 14 amino acids.

The source is a man younger than 40 in good health. The rearrangement joins TRBV9 to TRBJ2-7; 7 bases map to TRBD1. The sequenced material came from naive CD8+ T cells sorted from blood. CDR3 region: CASSGRDRTYEQYF. The CDR3 DNA sequence: TGTGCCAGCAGCGGCCGGGACAGAACCTACGAGCAGTACTTC.